Listed here are 25 T cell receptor beta chains from one sample, sequenced in a study of T cell repertoires in cytomegalovirus infection. Using its own MiXCR run on the reads, TCRdb lists one record per CDR3 protein. Seen here are roughly 920,000 distinct CDR3 sequences, roughly 30% observed once, and the top ten hold 13%. Antigens of these TCRs are unknown. This material consisted of cultured CD8+ T cells from PBMCs, taken from culture after CMV antigen stimulation. These receptors came from a human donor in good health (CMV status not recorded). Some clones in this sample may be carry-over from other donors' samples.

This clonotype was observed a few times. The chain has TRBV27 and TRBJ1-3; D unresolved. The V gene lost 9 bases and the J gene lost 2 bases, with 8 bases spanning the gap. CDR3 length: 12 residues. Per germline, CDR1 MNHEY and CDR2 SMNVEV (reference sequence). The CDR3 spells CASGSAGNTIYF. In DNA form, the CDR3 reads TGTGCCAGTGGGTCCGCTGGAAACACCATATATTTT.

V gene TRBV4-3 combines with J gene TRBJ2-1, with D possibly being TRBD2 (5 bases). Germline CDR1 is LGHNA and CDR2 is YSLEER. V lost 0 bases, J lost 3 bases, and 15 bases lay in between. CDR3 length: 17 residues. CDR3 protein: CASSQDSFAGLYNEQFF. The DNA of the CDR3 is TGCGCCAGCAGCCAAGACTCCTTTGCGGGCCTCTACAATGAGCAGTTCTTC.

This clonotype was seen more than once but under ten times. The V call is TRBV19, the J call TRBJ1-2; tentative D call: TRBD1 (5 bases). V was pared by 10 bases and J by 2 bases, with 17 bases between. Looked up from germline, CDR1 is LNHDA and CDR2 is SQIVND (reference sequence). The CDR3 is made up of 14 amino acids. The CDR3 DNA reads as TGTGCCACCCATCAGCGCAGGGAGAACTATGGCTACACCTTC. This sequence encodes CATHQRRENYGYTF. Using reference TRBV19 and TRBJ1-2 for the parts outside the CDR3, the full variable domain is DGGITQSPKYLFRKEGQNVTLSCEQNLNHDAMYWYRQDPGQGLRLIYYSQIVNDFQKGDIAEGYSVSREKKESFPLTVTSAQKNPTAFYLCATHQRRENYGYTFGSGTRLTVV.

V gene TRBV19 combines with J gene TRBJ1-1, with 7 bases aligning to TRBD1. CDR3 length: 18 residues. V dropped 3 bases and J dropped 1; count of bases not matched to a gene: 14. Per the germline V gene, CDR1 is LNHDA and CDR2 is SQIVND (reference sequence). The CDR3 is CASSIENPGTVRNTEAFF. CDR3 nucleotide sequence: TGTGCCAGTAGTATCGAAAATCCCGGGACAGTTCGGAACACTGAAGCTTTCTTT.

The chain uses TRBV20-1 and TRBJ2-3; tentative D call: TRBD2 (6 bases). The CDR3 contains 15 residues. Germline assignment: CDR1 DFQATT and CDR2 SNEGSKA (reference sequence). V shed 0 bases and J shed 5 bases, with 15 bases lying between them. The chain's CDR3 is CSARDFRSGEDTQYF. The CDR3 DNA reads as TGCAGTGCTAGAGATTTCAGATCGGGGGAAGATACGCAGTATTTT.

This chain connects TRBV7-9 to TRBJ2-1; D is ambiguous. Trimming stripped 8 bases from V and 4 bases from J, with 21 bases between. There are 16 residues in the CDR3. Germline V gene sequence: CDR1 SEHNR, CDR2 FQNEAQ (reference sequence). DNA for the CDR3: TGTGCCAGCGGCTCGGACCTCTCAAGGGTTTACAATGAGCAGTTCTTC. Translating it yields CASGSDLSRVYNEQFF.

This clonotype was counted only a few times. At one boundary the junction diverges from the germline segment, which might be a read error. The chain couples TRBV7-6 to TRBJ2-5; 8 bases align to TRBD1. The CDR3 totals 14 residues. The germline V gene has CDR1 SGHVS and CDR2 FNYEAQ. CDR3 loop: CASSPGTGEVTQYF. CDR3 sequence (DNA): TGTGCTAGCAGCCCAGGGACAGGAGAGGTGACCCAGTACTTC.

The genes are TRBV19 and TRBJ1-2; D is perhaps TRBD1 (6 bases). In germline, CDR1 is LNHDA, CDR2 SQIVND (reference sequence). This CDR3 comprises 20 residues. V was clipped by 4 bases and J by 2 bases, with 29 bases between them. CDR3 DNA: TGTGCCAGTAGTACGGTGGTGAGGGACACACCAAACCGTGGGAACTATGGCTACACCTTC. This gives the protein CASSTVVRDTPNRGNYGYTF.

In nucleotides, the CDR3 is TGTGCCAGCAGCTTAGCGCCCCGGGGGGGGCACAATGAGCAGTTCTTC. It specifies CASSLAPRGGHNEQFF. The chain is built from TRBV7-9 and TRBJ2-1; 8 nucleotides align to TRBD2. CDR3 length equals 16 residues. Per germline, CDR1 SEHNR and CDR2 FQNEAQ (reference sequence). The V and J ends lost 0 bases and 5 bases, in that order; junction bases with no gene match: 6.

At least ten counts were recorded for this clonotype. This chain joins TRBV7-8 and TRBJ2-1; 8 bases line up with TRBD1. Unmatched junction bases numbered 17, after V lost 4 bases and J lost 6 bases. The CDR3 covers 18 residues. Germline lookup yields CDR1 SGHVS and CDR2 FQNEAQ. The CDR3 sequence is CASSYDIGTGGIGNEQFF. CDR3 coding DNA: TGTGCCAGCAGCTACGACATAGGTACAGGGGGTATAGGCAATGAGCAGTTCTTC.

The chain links TRBV27 to TRBJ2-3; 7 bases are a match to TRBD2. V lost 7 bases to trimming and J lost 6 bases; unmatched junction nucleotides: 10. Per the germline V gene, CDR1 is MNHEY and CDR2 is SMNVEV (reference sequence). This CDR3 has 14 amino acids. Here the CDR3 reads CASKPLASADTQYF. The CDR3 bases are TGTGCCAGCAAGCCACTAGCGTCCGCGGATACGCAGTATTTT.

V is TRBV9 and J is TRBJ2-7, with TRBD2 identical over 12 bases. J lost 12 bases, V lost 3 bases, and 7 bases had no gene match. This CDR3 comprises 13 residues. Germline-derived CDR1 and CDR2 are SGDLS and YYNGEE. The CDR3 region is CASSETSGGPLYV. The CDR3 nucleotides are TGTGCCAGCAGCGAGACTAGCGGGGGCCCTTTGTACGTC.

This clonotype showed up just a few times. V usage is TRBV12-3 or TRBV12-4 and J usage is TRBJ2-7; D may be TRBD2 (5 bases). The CDR3 consists of 12 residues. Deletions cut 6 bases from V and 5 bases from J, with 11 bases between. The CDR3 reads CASSPYGDEQYF. In DNA, the CDR3 is TGTGCCAGCAGCCCATACGGGGACGAGCAGTACTTC.

This clonotype has only a few counts. This chain uses TRBV7-6 with TRBJ2-6; D unresolved. CDR3 length equals 17 residues. V shed 2 bases and J shed 0 bases, with 11 bases lying between them. CDR1 is SGHVS and CDR2 is FNYEAQ in the germline V gene. The CDR3: CASSLNPQYSGANVLTF. The CDR3 nucleotides read TGTGCCAGCAGCTTAAACCCACAATACTCTGGGGCCAACGTCCTGACTTTC.

This clonotype was seen more than once but under ten times. This rearrangement joins TRBV6-1 to TRBJ2-7; 8 nucleotides align to TRBD1. V shed 2 bases and J 6 bases; nucleotides not matched to a gene: 0. Germline loops: CDR1 MNHNS, CDR2 SASEGT. CDR3 length: 12 residues. In nucleotides, the CDR3 is TGTGCCAGCAGTGAAACAGGGGGCGAGCAGTACGTC. Encoded protein: CASSETGGEQYV.

This clonotype was observed many times. The V and J genes are TRBV27 and TRBJ2-5, with 10 bases that match TRBD2. Germline-derived CDR1 and CDR2 are MNHEY and SMNVEV (reference sequence). CDR3 length: 17 residues. J gave up 5 bases and V 3 bases, and 12 bases lay outside the gene matches. The CDR3 here is CASSFSLAGALRETQYF. For the CDR3, the DNA is TGTGCCAGCAGTTTCAGCCTAGCGGGGGCTCTCAGGGAGACCCAGTACTTC.

The chain uses TRBV7-4 and TRBJ2-3; 9 nucleotides match TRBD1. The CDR3 consists of 16 residues. Per germline, CDR1 SGHVT and CDR2 SQSDAQ. V dropped 4 bases and J dropped 5; count of bases not matched to a gene: 10. The CDR3 nucleotides are TGTGCCAGCAGCTCTAGACAGGGGGTTAGTAAAGATACGCAGTATTTT. It encodes CASSSRQGVSKDTQYF.

The chain combines TRBV11-1 with TRBJ1-1; the D is unclear. This CDR3 region has 14 residues. Trimming removed 1 base at V and 4 bases at J, with 10 bases between. Germline V gene sequence: CDR1 SGHAT, CDR2 FQDESV (reference sequence). DNA of the CDR3: TGTGCCAGCAGCTTAGGACGAGAAAGCACTGAAGCTTTCTTT. Encoded protein: CASSLGRESTEAFF.

This rearrangement joins TRBV2 to TRBJ1-1; D is undetermined. This CDR3 spans 9 amino acids. Trimming removed 4 bases from V and 9 bases from J, with 3 bases in between. CDR1 is SNHLY and CDR2 is FYNNEI in the germline V gene. The CDR3, as DNA: TGTGCCAGCAGTGTTAAAGCTTTCTTT. It yields the protein CASSVKAFF.

This clonotype was observed a few times. The J gene is TRBJ2-1, the V gene TRBV12-3 or TRBV12-4, with TRBD2 identical over 10 bases. Trimming took 5 bases from V and 3 from J; bases not matched to a gene: 10. The CDR3 is 17 residues long. The CDR3 protein is CASSPMPSGGFYNEQFF. The CDR3, as DNA: TGTGCCAGCAGTCCAATGCCTAGCGGGGGTTTCTACAATGAGCAGTTCTTC.

The table lists this clonotype with a count of one. CDR3 bases: TGTGCCAGCAGCTTGGACCAGAAAACGGGTTATACACCCCTCCACTTT. Its translation: CASSLDQKTGYTPLHF. The chain links TRBV5-8 to TRBJ1-6; D ambiguous. Germline V lookup: CDR1 SGHTS, CDR2 YDEGEE. This CDR3 region has 16 residues. V gave up 0 bases and J gave up 11 bases, with 18 bases separating them.

Only a few counts were recorded for this clonotype. This chain uses TRBV7-6 with TRBJ2-7; no clear D gene. Germline CDR1 is SGHVS and CDR2 is FNYEAQ. V was trimmed by 4 bases and J by 2 bases, leaving 6 bases between them. The CDR3 runs to 12 residues. The CDR3 loop is CASSSPPYEQYF. For the CDR3, the DNA is TGTGCCAGCAGCTCTCCTCCCTACGAGCAGTACTTC.

This clonotype came up many times. The CDR3 is CASSSRKDPSYEQYV. The CDR3 nucleotides are TGTGCCAGCAGTTCAAGGAAGGACCCCTCCTACGAGCAGTACGTC. This sequence joins TRBV28 and TRBJ2-7, with D hard to call. Trimming took off 4 bases at V and 0 bases at J, with 13 bases between the two ends. CDR3 length: 15 residues. CDR1 MDHEN and CDR2 SYDVKM come from the germline V gene.

Only a few counts were recorded for this clonotype. The rearrangement uses TRBV7-6 and TRBJ1-5; no firm D call. Trimming took off 4 bases at V and 2 bases at J, with 9 bases between the two ends. The CDR3 runs to 14 residues. The V gene's germline CDR1 is SGHVS and CDR2 FNYEAQ. CDR3 bases: TGTGCCAGCAGCTCCTCGTTAGGCAATCAGCCCCAGCATTTT. It encodes CASSSSLGNQPQHF. The whole variable domain, filled in from reference TRBV7-6 and TRBJ1-5, reads GAGVSQSPRYKVTKRGQDVALRCDPISGHVSLYWYRQALGQGPEFLTYFNYEAQQDKSGLPNDRFSAERPEGSISTLTIQRTEQRDSAMYRCASSSSLGNQPQHFGDGTRLSIL.

Concerning this clonotype itself: Sequence at one end of the junction differs from germline and may be a read error. The genes are TRBV6-1 and TRBJ1-1; D unclear. Germline-derived CDR1 and CDR2 are MNHNS and SASEGT. The CDR3 consists of 10 residues. In DNA, the CDR3 is TGTGCCAGCAGCGAAGGCCAAGCTTTCTTT. Residues: CASSEGQAFF.